These 17 T cell receptor beta chains share one sample of origin, sequenced in a study of T cell repertoires in cytomegalovirus infection. TCRdb re-analysed the reads in MiXCR, keeping a single row per CDR3 protein. The sample consists of a few hundred thousand distinct CDR3 sequences, approximately 15% of them appearing once. The sample was PBMCs. These receptors were taken from a human donor in good health (CMV status not recorded). Some clones in this sample may be carry-over from other donors' samples.

This chain uses TRBV4-1 with TRBJ1-2; the D is unclear. CDR1 is MGHRA and CDR2 is YSYEKL in the germline V gene. V lost 4 bases, J lost 2 bases, and 17 bases lay in between. The CDR3 sequence is 16 residues long. CDR3 sequence: CASSPQGRSVNYGYTF. CDR3 nucleotides: TGCGCCAGCAGCCCACAAGGGAGGTCGGTAAACTATGGCTACACCTTC.

This clonotype has ten or more counts. The rearrangement joins TRBV28 to TRBJ2-1, with D possibly matching TRBD2 (5 bases). Germline CDR1 is MDHEN and CDR2 is SYDVKM. The CDR3 consists of 15 residues. V was cut by 6 bases and J by 4 bases, with 16 bases left in between. The CDR3 reads CASSPPLARYNEQFF. DNA of the CDR3: TGTGCCAGCAGCCCGCCCCTAGCAAGGTACAATGAGCAGTTCTTC.

This clonotype occurred a few times. V usage is TRBV12-3 or TRBV12-4 and J usage is TRBJ1-1, with D perhaps TRBD1 (5 bases). The CDR3 extends over 13 amino acids. Trimming left V 4 bases short and J 8 bases short, with 14 bases between. The CDR3 sequence: CASSWLGRAEAFF. CDR3 DNA: TGTGCCAGCAGTTGGTTGGGACGCGCCGAAGCTTTCTTT.

There are many counts of this clonotype. The CDR3 DNA reads TGTGCCAGCGGACAGAACATATATGGCTACACCTTC. It is translated as CASGQNIYGYTF. The rearrangement uses TRBV7-2 and TRBJ1-2, with a possible D match to TRBD1 (6 bases). Germline V gene lookup returns CDR1 SGHTA and CDR2 FQGNSA. The ends were cut back, 8 bases at V and 5 bases at J, with 12 bases in the middle. This CDR3 comprises 12 residues. The full variable domain, completed using reference TRBV7-2 and TRBJ1-2, is GAGVSQSPSNKVTEKGKDVELRCDPISGHTALYWYRQSLGQGLEFLIYFQGNSAPDKSGLPSDRFSAERTGGSVSTLTIQRTQQEDSAVYLCASGQNIYGYTFGSGTRLTVV.

This clonotype turned up a few times. The gene calls are TRBV7-3 and TRBJ2-1; tentatively, D is TRBD2 (6 bases). V was trimmed by 4 bases and J by 3 bases, leaving 7 bases between them. The CDR3 loop spans 13 amino acids. Germline V gene lookup returns CDR1 SGHTA and CDR2 FQGTGA. The CDR3 is CASSSGVYNEQFF. The DNA of the CDR3 is TGTGCCAGCAGCTCGGGGGTCTACAATGAGCAGTTCTTC.

At least ten counts were recorded for this clonotype. The V gene is TRBV14, the J gene TRBJ2-3; 11 bases are shared with TRBD2. Per the germline V gene, CDR1 is SGHDN and CDR2 is FVKESK. The junction had 5 bases not matched to a gene; V was cut back by 4 bases and J by 2 bases. The CDR3 sequence is 16 residues long. The CDR3 DNA follows: TGTGCCAGCAGCCGACTAGCGGGGCAGCTCACAGATACGCAGTATTTT. Protein product: CASSRLAGQLTDTQYF. Looking up the rest from reference TRBV14 and TRBJ2-3 gives the full variable domain: EAGVTQFPSHSVIEKGQTVTLRCDPISGHDNLYWYRRVMGKEIKFLLHFVKESKQDESGMPNNRFLAERTGGTYSTLKVQPAELEDSGVYFCASSRLAGQLTDTQYFGPGTRLTVL.

The J gene is TRBJ1-2, the V gene TRBV20-1; a weak D match, TRBD1 (6 bases). The V end lost 0 bases, the J end lost 8 bases, and 10 bases lay between the germline ends. CDR1 and CDR2 from the germline V gene are DFQATT and SNEGSKA (reference sequence). The CDR3 spans 12 residues. CDR3 region: CSARDGGLGYTF. The CDR3 nucleotides are TGCAGTGCTAGAGACGGGGGGCTAGGCTACACCTTC.

This clonotype was detected many times. This chain uses TRBV12-3 or TRBV12-4 with TRBJ1-2; no reliable D call. The CDR3 has 14 amino acids. V shed 8 bases and J shed 2 bases, with 15 bases lying between them. The CDR3 DNA reads as TGTGCCAGCCGTAGAACAGCCCTCAACTATGGCTACACCTTC. This sequence encodes CASRRTALNYGYTF.

This clonotype was detected a few times. This sequence joins TRBV7-9 and TRBJ2-7; 7 nucleotides line up with TRBD2. Germline lookup yields CDR1 SEHNR and CDR2 FQNEAQ (reference sequence). Germline trimming cut 8 bases from V and 0 bases from J; bases unmatched to any gene: 13. This CDR3 is built from 16 residues. The CDR3 loop is CASLPGDQRDSYEQYF. The DNA of the CDR3 is TGTGCCAGCCTCCCCGGAGACCAGCGGGACTCCTACGAGCAGTACTTC. The full variable domain, its missing parts supplied by reference TRBV7-9 and TRBJ2-7, is DTGVSQNPRHKITKRGQNVTFRCDPISEHNRLYWYRQTLGQGPEFLTYFQNEAQLEKSRLLSDRFSAERPKGSFSTLEIQRTEQGDSAMYLCASLPGDQRDSYEQYFGPGTRLTVT.

The chain carries TRBV28 and TRBJ2-1; D is undetermined. V was shortened by 7 bases and J by 6 bases, with 10 bases between the two germline ends. This CDR3 contains 12 residues. Germline V lookup: CDR1 MDHEN, CDR2 SYDVKM. The CDR3 sequence is CASKVGINEQFF. The CDR3 DNA follows: TGTGCCAGCAAGGTGGGAATCAATGAGCAGTTCTTC.

The rearrangement joins TRBV2 to TRBJ2-2, with a weak D call TRBD2 (6 bases). Germline lookup yields CDR1 SNHLY and CDR2 FYNNEI. CDR3 length equals 16 residues. V dropped 4 bases and J dropped 2 bases, with 14 bases sitting between them. CDR3 sequence (DNA): TGTGCCAGCAGTGTGGAGGGGACCTCTAACACCGGGGAGCTGTTTTTT. Translation gives CASSVEGTSNTGELFF.

This clonotype was counted many times. This sequence joins TRBV11-2 and TRBJ2-5; 8 nucleotides match TRBD1. The junction had 9 bases not matched to a gene; V was cut back by 5 bases and J by 4 bases. The CDR3 has 15 residues. CDR1 and CDR2 from the germline V gene are SGHAT and FQNNGV. The DNA of the CDR3 is TGTGCCAGCAGCCTCGGACAGGGTAGAGGAGAGACCCAGTACTTC. This codes for CASSLGQGRGETQYF.

The chain uses TRBV5-1 and TRBJ2-1, with 9 bases that match TRBD2. The CDR3 spans 16 residues. Germline-derived CDR1 and CDR2 are SGHRS and YFSETQ. V shed 1 base and J 4 bases; nucleotides not matched to a gene: 6. The CDR3 protein is CASSLRSSGVYNEQFF. For the CDR3, the DNA is TGCGCCAGCAGCTTGCGTTCTAGCGGGGTGTACAATGAGCAGTTCTTC.

A word on this clonotype: A much larger clone lies a single base off, so this may be a read error. The V gene is TRBV19, the J gene TRBJ1-1; 9 bases are a match to TRBD1. CDR3 size: 16 residues. Trimming took 3 bases from V and 1 from J; bases not matched to a gene: 6. Germline CDR1 reads LNHDA; CDR2 reads SQIVND (reference sequence). The CDR3 DNA sequence: TGTGCCAGTAGTATCGGGACAGGGTTCACGAACACTGAAGCTTTCTTT. It translates to CASSIGTGFTNTEAFF.

V is TRBV7-9 and J is TRBJ1-5; D call uncertain. The V gene's germline CDR1 is SEHNR and CDR2 FQNEAQ (reference sequence). There are 14 residues in the CDR3. V lost 5 bases to trimming and J lost 2 bases, with 10 bases between them. CDR3 loop: CASSQDLGNQPQHF. The CDR3 DNA reads TGTGCCAGCAGCCAGGACCTTGGCAATCAGCCCCAGCATTTT.

The rearrangement joins TRBV19 to TRBJ2-3; D remains unclear. With 4 bases removed from V and 3 bases from J, the gap between germline ends came to 14 bases. This CDR3 has 15 residues. Germline-derived CDR1 and CDR2 are LNHDA and SQIVND (reference sequence). CDR3 sequence (DNA): TGTGCCAGTAGTAAGATCGGGCAGAGAACAGATACGCAGTATTTT. Translation gives CASSKIGQRTDTQYF.

V and J are TRBV20-1 and TRBJ2-7; 10 bases map to TRBD1. The junction had 11 bases not matched to a gene; V was cut back by 5 bases and J by 1 base. The CDR3 spans 16 residues. Per germline, CDR1 DFQATT and CDR2 SNEGSKA (reference sequence). The CDR3 sequence: CSAQDRRTGGSYEQYF. The CDR3 nucleotides are TGCAGTGCTCAGGATAGGCGGACAGGGGGTTCCTACGAGCAGTACTTC.